A single sample gave rise to the 2 T cell receptor beta chains below, sequenced in a study of graft-versus-host responses after intestinal transplantation. Some clones are missing from TCRdb's copy, which holds only in-frame ones; the method was immunoSEQ multiplex PCR. The table includes 75,000 to 100,000 clones, roughly 93% detected once. These receptors' antigens are unknown. The sample here was unstimulated CD8+ T cells sorted from spleen or lymph node cells, taken before intestinal transplant. The receptor source for this set is a human donor who received an intestinal transplant.

The chain links TRBV27 to TRBJ2-5, with TRBD2 matching 8 bases. There are 15 residues in the CDR3. J was trimmed by 4 bases and V by 6 bases; bases with no gene match: 10. Germline CDR1 MNHEY, CDR2 SMNVEV (reference sequence). The CDR3 DNA follows: TGTGCCAGCAGACAAAACCCAGCGGGAGTAGAGACCCAGTACTTC. Residues: CASRQNPAGVETQYF.

This clone is a singleton in its sample. The chain carries TRBV10-2 and TRBJ1-4; D gene unclear. The V gene's germline CDR1 is WSHSY and CDR2 SAAADI. The CDR3 runs 11 residues. Trimming removed 8 bases at V and 16 bases at J, with 17 bases between. The CDR3 DNA reads as TGCGCCAGCTTAGGAGGCGGAAACACGTTTTTT. This translates into CASLGGGNTFF.